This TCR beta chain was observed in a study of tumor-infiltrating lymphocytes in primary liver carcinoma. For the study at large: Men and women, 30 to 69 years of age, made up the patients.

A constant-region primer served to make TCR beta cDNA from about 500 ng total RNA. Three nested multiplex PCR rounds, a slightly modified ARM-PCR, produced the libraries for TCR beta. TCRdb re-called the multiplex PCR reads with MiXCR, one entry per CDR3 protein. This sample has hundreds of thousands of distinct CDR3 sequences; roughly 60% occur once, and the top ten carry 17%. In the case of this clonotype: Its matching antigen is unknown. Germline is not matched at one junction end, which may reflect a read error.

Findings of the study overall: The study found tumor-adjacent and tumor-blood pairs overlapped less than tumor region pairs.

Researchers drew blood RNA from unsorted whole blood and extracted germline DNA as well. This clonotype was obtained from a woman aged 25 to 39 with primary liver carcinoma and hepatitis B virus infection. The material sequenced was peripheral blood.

The CDR3 nucleotides are TGCGCTAGCAGCCAAGGTCTCACAGGATGGACTGAAGCTTTCTTT. Residues: CASSQGLTGWTEAFF. The rearrangement uses TRBV4-3 and TRBJ1-1, with D tentatively TRBD1 (5 bases). Germline assignment: CDR1 LGHNA and CDR2 YSLEER. The CDR3 extends over 15 amino acids.